This record covers a single T cell receptor (beta chain). Original processing methods: Cell counts per sample came from amplifying reference gene primers. Assay: immunoSEQ multiplex PCR; the TCRdb copy retains only in-frame clones and omits some. That table gives V, J and clone size, and the DNA gave D and trimming. Of about 150,000 clones listed, under 85% are singletons. The sample originates from a study of blood T cell repertoires in COVID-19. Study background: There were acute and convalescent COVID-19 samples, and they came from the United States, Italy and Spain. PBMCs, B-cell-depleted T cells, or T cells were the source of the cDNA or gDNA that made up the material.

With V trimmed by 4 bases and J by 5 bases, 14 bases remained unmatched. The germline V gene encodes CDR1 MNHNS and CDR2 SASEGT. The CDR3 is made up of 16 amino acids. The sequenced sample was peripheral blood. The TCR was taken from an elderly woman with acute or convalescent COVID-19. This chain links TRBV6-1 with TRBJ2-7; 7 nucleotides line up with TRBD1. This chain's CDR3 is CASSVSGTERGHEQYF. DNA for the CDR3: TGTGCCAGCAGTGTTTCCGGGACAGAGAGGGGACACGAGCAGTACTTC.